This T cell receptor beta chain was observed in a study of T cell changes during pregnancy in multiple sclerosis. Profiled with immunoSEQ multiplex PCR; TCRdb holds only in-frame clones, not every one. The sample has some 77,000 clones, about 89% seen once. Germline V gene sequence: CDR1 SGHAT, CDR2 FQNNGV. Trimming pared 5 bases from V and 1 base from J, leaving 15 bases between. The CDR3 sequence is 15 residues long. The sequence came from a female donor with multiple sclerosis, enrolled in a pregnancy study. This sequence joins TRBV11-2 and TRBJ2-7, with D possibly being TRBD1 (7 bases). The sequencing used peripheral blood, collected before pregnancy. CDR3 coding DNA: TGTGCCAGCAGCCCGGGGGACAGAGAGTCCTACGAGCAGTACTTC. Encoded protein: CASSPGDRESYEQYF.